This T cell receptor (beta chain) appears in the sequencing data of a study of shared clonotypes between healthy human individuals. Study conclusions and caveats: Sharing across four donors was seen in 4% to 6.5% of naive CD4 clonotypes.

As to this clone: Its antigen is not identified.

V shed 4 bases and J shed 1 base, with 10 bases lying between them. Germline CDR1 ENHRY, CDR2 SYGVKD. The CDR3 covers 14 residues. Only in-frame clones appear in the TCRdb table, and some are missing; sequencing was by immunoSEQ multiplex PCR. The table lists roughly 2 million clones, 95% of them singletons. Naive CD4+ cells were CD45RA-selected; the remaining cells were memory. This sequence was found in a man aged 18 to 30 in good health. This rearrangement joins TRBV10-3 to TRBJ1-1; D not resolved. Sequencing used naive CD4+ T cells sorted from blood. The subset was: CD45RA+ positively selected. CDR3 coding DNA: TGTGCCATCAGTGCAATCTCAGGGAACACTGAAGCTTTCTTT. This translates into CAISAISGNTEAFF.